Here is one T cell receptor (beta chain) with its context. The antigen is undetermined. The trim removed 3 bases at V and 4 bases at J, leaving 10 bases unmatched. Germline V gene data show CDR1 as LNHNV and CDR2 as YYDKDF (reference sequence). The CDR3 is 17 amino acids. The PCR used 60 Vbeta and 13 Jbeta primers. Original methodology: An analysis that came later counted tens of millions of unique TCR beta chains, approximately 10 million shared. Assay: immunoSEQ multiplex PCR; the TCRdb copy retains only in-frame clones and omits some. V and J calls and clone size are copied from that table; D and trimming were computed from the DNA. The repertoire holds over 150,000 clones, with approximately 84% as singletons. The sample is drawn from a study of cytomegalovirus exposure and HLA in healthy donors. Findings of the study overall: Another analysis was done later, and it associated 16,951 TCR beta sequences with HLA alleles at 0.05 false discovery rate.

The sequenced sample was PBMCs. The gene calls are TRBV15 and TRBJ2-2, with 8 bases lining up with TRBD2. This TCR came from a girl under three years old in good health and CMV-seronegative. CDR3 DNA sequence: TGTGCCACCAGCAGCGGCTGGGGACTAGGGGGCACCGGGGAGCTGTTTTTT. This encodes CATSSGWGLGGTGELFF.